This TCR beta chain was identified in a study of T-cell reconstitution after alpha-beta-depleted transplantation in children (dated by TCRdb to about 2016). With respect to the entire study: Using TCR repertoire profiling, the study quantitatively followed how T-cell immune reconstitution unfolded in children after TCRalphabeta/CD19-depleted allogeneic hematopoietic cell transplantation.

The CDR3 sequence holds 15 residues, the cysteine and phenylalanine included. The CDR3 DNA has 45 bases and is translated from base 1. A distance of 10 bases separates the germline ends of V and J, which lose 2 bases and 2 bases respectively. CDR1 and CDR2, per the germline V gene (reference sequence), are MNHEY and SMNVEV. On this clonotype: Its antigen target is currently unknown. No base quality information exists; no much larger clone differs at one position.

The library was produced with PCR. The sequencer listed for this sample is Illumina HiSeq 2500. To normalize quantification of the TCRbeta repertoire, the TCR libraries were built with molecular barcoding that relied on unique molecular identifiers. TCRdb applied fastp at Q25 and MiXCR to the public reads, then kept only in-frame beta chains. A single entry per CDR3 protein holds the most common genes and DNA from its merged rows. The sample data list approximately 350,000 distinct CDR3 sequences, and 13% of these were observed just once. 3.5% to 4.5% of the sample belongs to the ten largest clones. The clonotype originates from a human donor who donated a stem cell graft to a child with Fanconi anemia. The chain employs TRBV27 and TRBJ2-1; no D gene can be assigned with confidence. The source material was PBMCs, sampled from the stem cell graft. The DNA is TGTGCCAGCAGTTTAAGGCATGGTCCCTACAATGAGCAGTTCTTC. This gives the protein CASSLRHGPYNEQFF.